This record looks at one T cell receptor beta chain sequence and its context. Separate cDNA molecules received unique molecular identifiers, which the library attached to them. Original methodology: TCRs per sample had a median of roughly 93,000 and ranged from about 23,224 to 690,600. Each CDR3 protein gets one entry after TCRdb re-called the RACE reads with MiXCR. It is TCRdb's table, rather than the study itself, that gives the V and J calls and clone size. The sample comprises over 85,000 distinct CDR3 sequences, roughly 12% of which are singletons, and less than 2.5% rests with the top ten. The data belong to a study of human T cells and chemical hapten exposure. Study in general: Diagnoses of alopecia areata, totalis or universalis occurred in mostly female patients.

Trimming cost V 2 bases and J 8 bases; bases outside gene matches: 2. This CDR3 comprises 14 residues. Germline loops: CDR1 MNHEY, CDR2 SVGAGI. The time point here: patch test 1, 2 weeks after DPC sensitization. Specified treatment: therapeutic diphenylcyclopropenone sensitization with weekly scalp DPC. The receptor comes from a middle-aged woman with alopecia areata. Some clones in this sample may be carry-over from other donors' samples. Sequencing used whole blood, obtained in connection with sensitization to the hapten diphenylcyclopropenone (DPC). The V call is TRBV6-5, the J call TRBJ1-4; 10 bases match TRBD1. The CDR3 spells CASSYGTGVEKLFF. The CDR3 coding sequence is TGTGCCAGCAGTTACGGGACAGGGGTCGAAAAACTGTTTTTT.